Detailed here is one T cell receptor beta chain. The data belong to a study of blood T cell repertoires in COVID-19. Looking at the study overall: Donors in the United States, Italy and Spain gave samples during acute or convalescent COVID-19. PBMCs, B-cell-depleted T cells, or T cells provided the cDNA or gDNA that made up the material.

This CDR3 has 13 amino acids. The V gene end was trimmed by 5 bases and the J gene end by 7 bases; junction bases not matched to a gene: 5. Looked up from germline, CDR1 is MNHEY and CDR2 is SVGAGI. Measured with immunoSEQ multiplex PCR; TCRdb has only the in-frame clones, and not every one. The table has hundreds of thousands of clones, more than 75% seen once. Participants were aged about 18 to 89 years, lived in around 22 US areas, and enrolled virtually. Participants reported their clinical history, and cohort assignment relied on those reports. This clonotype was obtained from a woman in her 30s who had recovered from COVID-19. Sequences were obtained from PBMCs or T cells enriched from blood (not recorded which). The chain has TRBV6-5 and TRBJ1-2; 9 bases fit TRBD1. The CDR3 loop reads CASSIGTGIGYTF. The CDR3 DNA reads TGTGCCAGCAGTATTGGGACAGGGATTGGCTACACCTTC.